This TCR beta chain was identified in a study of T cell responses to AZD1222 COVID-19 vaccine. Here immunoSEQ multiplex PCR was the method, and the copy in TCRdb shows in-frame clones only, minus some. This table holds 200,000 or so clones, approximately 87% found once. A note on this clone: Its antigen is not identified.

Study outcomes and limitations: Sampling that yielded the repertoires occurred only after the peak T cell response. Nearly half of unique spike-specific TCRs reportedly avoided B.1.351 and B.1.1.7 mutated regions.

The CDR3 length is 15 residues. V lost 4 bases and J lost 5; bases outside the gene matches: 8. CDR1 KGHDR and CDR2 SFDVKD come from the germline V gene. The TCR originated in an adult in good health. The rearrangement links TRBV24-1 to TRBJ2-3; 7 nucleotides agree with TRBD2. Sequences were derived from peripheral blood, sampled on day 0 of MenACWY control vaccination. In DNA form, the CDR3 reads TGTGCCACCAGTGAAGGGGCGGGAGTTATAGATACGCAGTATTTT. Translated: CATSEGAGVIDTQYF.